The T cell receptor (beta chain) under discussion was sequenced for a study of blood T cell repertoires in COVID-19. In germline, CDR1 is MNHEY, CDR2 SMNVEV (reference sequence). The CDR3 runs to 16 residues. Trimming cost V 5 bases and J 2 bases; bases outside gene matches: 11. Data came from immunoSEQ multiplex PCR; TCRdb stores just in-frame clones and leaves some out. The data show about 180,000 clones, 80% to 90% seen once. Sequenced material: peripheral blood. The V gene is TRBV27, the J gene TRBJ2-5, with 7 bases aligning to TRBD2. The TCR sequence derives from a man aged 18 to 29 who had recovered from COVID-19. CDR3 coding DNA: TGTGCCAGCAGTCAGAGCGGGACCACACCACAAGAGACCCAGTACTTC. Residues: CASSQSGTTPQETQYF.